A selection of T cell receptor beta chains follows, all from one sample in a study of T cells in Graves' hyperthyroidism and ophthalmopathy. TCRdb reprocessed the multiplex PCR reads with MiXCR, giving one entry per CDR3 protein. The sample has more than 500,000 distinct CDR3 sequences, roughly 16% seen once. What was sequenced was blood. The receptors stem from a woman in her twenties or thirties with Graves' ophthalmopathy. Both conserved end residues are part of each CDR3. A D gene is named only where the DNA matches it firmly. Not all rows give a size; the values are once, few, many and, for expanded clones, a class.

j_gene: TRBJ2-1; v_gene: TRBV10-3; d_gene: -; abundance: -; CDR3aa: CAISEPDWKTNEQFF; CDR3nt: TGTGCCATCAGTGAGCCGGACTGGAAAACCAATGAGCAGTTCTTC
j_gene: TRBJ1-2; v_gene: TRBV6-1; d_gene: TRBD1; abundance: few; CDR3aa: CASRTVQGSSNYGYTF; CDR3nt: TGTGCCAGCAGGACGGTACAGGGGAGTTCTAACTATGGCTACACCTTC
j_gene: TRBJ2-4; v_gene: TRBV4-3; d_gene: TRBD2; abundance: -; CDR3aa: CASSQSGREDIQYF; CDR3nt: TGCGCCAGCAGCCAAAGCGGGAGGGAGGACATTCAGTACTTC
j_gene: TRBJ2-5; v_gene: TRBV15; d_gene: -; abundance: many; CDR3aa: CATSRGGFGETQYF; CDR3nt: TGTGCCACCAGCAGAGGGGGGTTCGGGGAGACCCAGTACTTC
j_gene: TRBJ1-4; v_gene: TRBV5-1; d_gene: -; abundance: -; CDR3aa: CASKQGGEKLFF; CDR3nt: TGCGCCAGCAAACAGGGTGGTGAAAAACTGTTTTTT
j_gene: TRBJ1-1; v_gene: TRBV10-1; d_gene: -; abundance: many; CDR3aa: CASSDQTGFSSEAFF; CDR3nt: TGCGCCAGCAGTGACCAGACAGGCTTTTCCTCAGAAGCTTTCTTT
j_gene: TRBJ2-7; v_gene: TRBV30; d_gene: -; abundance: few; CDR3aa: CAWSSPLYEQYF; CDR3nt: TGTGCCTGGAGTTCCCCCCTCTACGAGCAGTACTTC
j_gene: TRBJ2-3; v_gene: TRBV6-1; d_gene: -; abundance: -; CDR3aa: CARGITQYF; CDR3nt: TGTGCCAGGGGAATTACGCAGTATTTT
j_gene: TRBJ2-5; v_gene: TRBV2; d_gene: -; abundance: many; CDR3aa: CASTPGPLRDQETQYF; CDR3nt: TGTGCCAGCACCCCAGGACCCCTTAGAGATCAAGAGACCCAGTACTTC
j_gene: TRBJ2-5; v_gene: TRBV24-1; d_gene: -; abundance: many; CDR3aa: CATRREGGETQYF; CDR3nt: TGTGCCACCAGGCGGGAAGGTGGAGAGACCCAGTACTTC
j_gene: TRBJ1-1; v_gene: TRBV3-1; d_gene: -; abundance: many; CDR3aa: CASSQADGPGAEAFF; CDR3nt: TGTGCCAGCAGCCAAGCGGACGGGCCCGGGGCTGAAGCTTTCTTT
j_gene: TRBJ2-7; v_gene: TRBV5-1; d_gene: -; abundance: -; CDR3aa: CASSLVGRAHYEQYF; CDR3nt: TGCGCCAGCAGCTTGGTTGGGAGAGCTCACTACGAGCAGTACTTC
j_gene: TRBJ2-5; v_gene: TRBV3-2; d_gene: -; abundance: -; CDR3aa: CASSQASGQGGAETQYF; CDR3nt: TGTGCCAGCAGCCAAGCTTCGGGACAGGGTGGAGCAGAGACCCAGTACTTC
j_gene: TRBJ2-1; v_gene: TRBV29-1; d_gene: -; abundance: few; CDR3aa: CSVEDWRDDEQFF; CDR3nt: TGCAGCGTTGAAGATTGGAGAGACGATGAGCAGTTCTTC
j_gene: TRBJ1-1; v_gene: TRBV6-2/TRBV6-3; d_gene: TRBD1; abundance: many; CDR3aa: CASSQRTGLRMNTEAFF; CDR3nt: TGTGCCAGCAGCCAGAGGACAGGTTTAAGGATGAACACTGAAGCTTTCTTT
j_gene: TRBJ2-3; v_gene: TRBV5-1; d_gene: -; abundance: -; CDR3aa: CASSWGVARGTDTQYF; CDR3nt: TGCGCCAGCAGCTGGGGGGTAGCGCGCGGTACAGATACGCAGTATTTT
j_gene: TRBJ2-3; v_gene: TRBV3-1; d_gene: -; abundance: many; CDR3aa: CASSQVEASRDTQYF; CDR3nt: TGTGCCAGCAGCCAAGTCGAGGCTAGCCGGGATACGCAGTATTTT
j_gene: TRBJ2-7; v_gene: TRBV29-1; d_gene: TRBD1; abundance: -; CDR3aa: CSVALDRAVLEQYF; CDR3nt: TGCAGCGTAGCCCTAGACAGGGCCGTATTGGAGCAGTACTTC
j_gene: TRBJ1-5; v_gene: TRBV7-7; d_gene: TRBD1; abundance: many; CDR3aa: CASSRSWRGQSNQPQHF; CDR3nt: TGTGCCAGCAGCCGTTCCTGGAGGGGGCAAAGCAATCAGCCCCAGCATTTT
j_gene: TRBJ2-7; v_gene: TRBV4-3; d_gene: -; abundance: many; CDR3aa: CASSRTQEGIYEQYF; CDR3nt: TGCGCCAGCAGCCGTACCCAGGAGGGCATCTACGAGCAGTACTTC
j_gene: TRBJ2-3; v_gene: TRBV2; d_gene: -; abundance: many; CDR3aa: CASSVLATTDTQYF; CDR3nt: TGTGCCAGCAGTGTCCTAGCCACCACAGATACGCAGTATTTT
j_gene: TRBJ2-3; v_gene: TRBV10-3; d_gene: -; abundance: few; CDR3aa: CATLGGVADTQYF; CDR3nt: TGTGCCACCCTGGGGGGAGTTGCAGATACGCAGTATTTT
j_gene: TRBJ2-3; v_gene: TRBV5-1; d_gene: -; abundance: few; CDR3aa: CASRVDRTDTQYF; CDR3nt: TGCGCCAGCAGGGTGGACCGCACAGATACGCAGTATTTT
j_gene: TRBJ1-6; v_gene: TRBV2; d_gene: -; abundance: few; CDR3aa: CASSEERRDNSPLHF; CDR3nt: TGTGCCAGCAGTGAAGAACGAAGGGATAATTCACCCCTCCACTTT
j_gene: TRBJ2-3; v_gene: TRBV6-1; d_gene: TRBD2; abundance: many; CDR3aa: CASRLRLAGSGSTDTQYF; CDR3nt: TGTGCCAGTCGTTTAAGACTAGCGGGATCGGGGTCAACAGATACGCAGTATTTT
j_gene: TRBJ2-2; v_gene: TRBV6-2/TRBV6-3; d_gene: TRBD1; abundance: -; CDR3aa: CASSARQGALTGELFF; CDR3nt: TGTGCCAGCAGTGCCCGACAGGGGGCTTTGACCGGGGAGCTGTTTTTT
j_gene: TRBJ2-1; v_gene: TRBV11-2; d_gene: -; abundance: -; CDR3aa: CASSLVPGVYEQFF; CDR3nt: TGTGCCAGCAGCTTAGTACCAGGGGTCTATGAGCAGTTCTTC
j_gene: TRBJ1-1; v_gene: TRBV11-2; d_gene: -; abundance: -; CDR3aa: CASSLEAGVNTEAFF; CDR3nt: TGTGCCAGCAGCTTAGAGGCAGGGGTGAACACTGAAGCTTTCTTT
j_gene: TRBJ2-1; v_gene: TRBV2; d_gene: -; abundance: many; CDR3aa: CASVSALIANEQFF; CDR3nt: TGTGCCAGCGTTAGCGCTCTGATCGCGAATGAGCAGTTCTTC
j_gene: TRBJ2-2; v_gene: TRBV28; d_gene: -; abundance: -; CDR3aa: CATQRTEELFF; CDR3nt: TGTGCCACTCAAAGGACCGAGGAGCTGTTTTTT
j_gene: TRBJ2-1; v_gene: TRBV18; d_gene: TRBD2; abundance: -; CDR3aa: CASSPGYERDYNEQFF; CDR3nt: TGTGCCAGCTCACCAGGGTACGAGCGGGATTACAATGAGCAGTTCTTC
j_gene: TRBJ1-4; v_gene: TRBV5-1; d_gene: -; abundance: few; CDR3aa: CASSVRVGANEKLFF; CDR3nt: TGCGCCAGCAGCGTGAGGGTGGGAGCTAATGAAAAACTGTTTTTT